The next 12 T cell receptor beta chains were all read from a single sample in a study of blood T cell repertoires in COVID-19. TCRdb's table, derived via immunoSEQ multiplex PCR, lists solely in-frame clones and lacks some. Of 95,000 to 100,000 clones in the sample, approximately 81% were seen once. What was sequenced was peripheral blood. These receptors were obtained from a woman between 65 and 79 years old with active or convalescent COVID-19.

Only a few counts were recorded for this clone. The chain recombines TRBV7-9 with TRBJ2-1; tentative D call: TRBD1 (5 bases). CDR3 length: 15 residues. V dropped 5 bases and J dropped 5 bases, with 16 bases sitting between them. The germline gives CDR1 SEHNR, CDR2 FQNEAQ (reference sequence). The CDR3 loop reads CASSPLKGRDNEQFF. The CDR3 DNA sequence: TGTGCCAGCAGCCCCCTTAAGGGGCGAGACAATGAGCAGTTCTTC.

The genes are TRBV18 and TRBJ2-5, with TRBD2 matching 8 bases. V was clipped by 5 bases and J by 0 bases; unmatched bases: 5. The CDR3 spans 15 residues. CDR1 is KGHSH and CDR2 is LQKENI in the germline V gene. The CDR3 sequence: CASSTTSGDQETQYF. CDR3 coding DNA: TGTGCCAGCTCAACTACTAGCGGAGACCAAGAGACCCAGTACTTC.

The V call is TRBV11-2, the J call TRBJ2-1; 7 bases align to TRBD2. Unmatched junction bases numbered 2, after V lost 1 base and J lost 8 bases. CDR1 SGHAT and CDR2 FQNNGV come from the germline V gene. The CDR3 covers 13 residues. The CDR3 region has the DNA TGTGCCAGCAGCTTAGGACTAGCAGATGAGCAGTTCTTC. Residues: CASSLGLADEQFF.

The chain has TRBV11-2 and TRBJ2-2; tentative D call: TRBD1 (6 bases). Germline assignment: CDR1 SGHAT and CDR2 FQNNGV. The CDR3 spans 16 residues. The V end lost 4 bases, the J end lost 0 bases, and 12 bases lay between the germline ends. The DNA for the CDR3 is TGTGCCAGCAGCTCTCGTAGGGGGTCGAACACCGGGGAGCTGTTTTTT. It encodes CASSSRRGSNTGELFF.

Note on this clone: An end of the junction does not agree with germline; a read error may underlie this. The chain employs TRBV7-7 and TRBJ1-1; perhaps TRBD1 as D (5 bases). The CDR3 sequence is 13 residues long. Germline V CDR1 and CDR2: SSHAT, FNYEAQ (reference sequence). The CDR3 DNA reads as TGTGCTAGCAGTCAAGGAAGGGGCACTGAAGCTTTCTTT. Residues: CASSQGRGTEAFF.

This chain joins TRBV28 and TRBJ1-6; D is unresolved. V gave up 8 bases and J gave up 5 bases, with 10 bases separating them. The CDR3 is 13 amino acids. In germline, CDR1 is MDHEN, CDR2 SYDVKM. The CDR3 loop is CASVAGNNSPLHF. The DNA for the CDR3 is TGTGCCAGCGTTGCAGGAAATAATTCACCCCTCCACTTT. The whole variable domain, filled in from reference TRBV28 and TRBJ1-6, reads DVKVTQSSRYLVKRTGEKVFLECVQDMDHENMFWYRQDPGLGLRLIYFSYDVKMKEKGDIPEGYSVSREKKERFSLILESASTNQTSMYLCASVAGNNSPLHFGNGTRLTVT.

The chain recombines TRBV19 with TRBJ1-5, with D perhaps TRBD1 (5 bases). Between the trimmed V and J ends, which lost 3 bases and 1 base, there was a span of 10 bases. CDR3 length: 15 amino acids. Germline V gene data show CDR1 as LNHDA and CDR2 as SQIVND (reference sequence). The CDR3 spells CASSMYGASNQPQHF. CDR3 nucleotides: TGTGCCAGTAGTATGTATGGGGCCAGCAATCAGCCCCAGCATTTT.

The V call is TRBV6-5, the J call TRBJ1-4; TRBD1 might be the D (6 bases). This CDR3 is 13 amino acids long. Per the germline V gene, CDR1 is MNHEY and CDR2 is SVGAGI. V lost 5 bases and J lost 7, with 11 bases in between. CDR3 in amino acids: CASSRQVFEKLFF. In nucleotides, the CDR3 is TGTGCCAGCAGTAGACAGGTTTTTGAAAAACTGTTTTTT.

The rearrangement uses TRBV7-2 and TRBJ1-5; D might be TRBD1 (6 bases). The CDR3 has 16 residues. V lost 5 bases to trimming and J lost 0 bases, with 14 bases between them. Germline CDR1 is SGHTA and CDR2 is FQGNSA. Here the CDR3 DNA reads TGTGCCAGCAGCCAGGGGACGGTTTATAGCAATCAGCCCCAGCATTTT. Its protein product is CASSQGTVYSNQPQHF.

The chain employs TRBV27 and TRBJ1-3; perhaps TRBD1 as D (6 bases). The CDR3 contains 15 residues. V was pared by 6 bases and J by 0 bases, with 12 bases between. The V gene's germline CDR1 is MNHEY and CDR2 SMNVEV (reference sequence). CDR3 DNA sequence: TGTGCCAGCAGGATTACAGGGAGCTCTGGAAACACCATATATTTT. This translates into CASRITGSSGNTIYF.

The genes are TRBV6-5 and TRBJ1-6, with TRBD1 identical over 7 bases. This CDR3 has 15 amino acids. CDR1 is MNHEY, CDR2 SVGAGI, per germline. The trim removed 6 bases at V and 6 bases at J, leaving 8 bases unmatched. The CDR3: CASSPSGTANSPLHF. The CDR3 coding sequence is TGTGCCAGCAGCCCCTCCGGGACAGCTAATTCACCCCTCCACTTT.

The CDR3 spells CASSLQEPGAPLHF. In nucleotides, the CDR3 is TGTGCCAGCAGCTTGCAAGAACCCGGGGCACCCCTCCACTTT. This chain connects TRBV5-4 to TRBJ1-6; D remains ambiguous. The CDR3 covers 14 residues. V shed 1 base and J shed 11 bases, with 13 bases lying between them. The germline gives CDR1 SGHNT, CDR2 YYREEE (reference sequence).